This T cell receptor beta chain came from a study of blood T cell repertoires in COVID-19. Method: immunoSEQ multiplex PCR; TCRdb's copy keeps in-frame clones and lacks some. The sample lists about 68,000 clones, about nine tenths occurring once. The TCR comes from a middle-aged man with active COVID-19. The sample taken for sequencing was peripheral blood.

The CDR3: CASSSLQTGSRGIQQTQYF. The CDR3 region has the DNA TGTGCCAGCAGTTCCCTCCAGACAGGATCGAGGGGGATTCAACAGACCCAGTACTTC. V usage is TRBV28 and J usage is TRBJ2-5; D may be TRBD1 (6 bases). CDR1 is MDHEN, CDR2 SYDVKM, per germline. With 4 bases removed from V and 6 bases from J, the gap between germline ends came to 30 bases. The CDR3 runs to 19 residues. The variable domain in full, completed from reference TRBV28 and TRBJ2-5, reads DVKVTQSSRYLVKRTGEKVFLECVQDMDHENMFWYRQDPGLGLRLIYFSYDVKMKEKGDIPEGYSVSREKKERFSLILESASTNQTSMYLCASSSLQTGSRGIQQTQYFGPGTRLLVL.